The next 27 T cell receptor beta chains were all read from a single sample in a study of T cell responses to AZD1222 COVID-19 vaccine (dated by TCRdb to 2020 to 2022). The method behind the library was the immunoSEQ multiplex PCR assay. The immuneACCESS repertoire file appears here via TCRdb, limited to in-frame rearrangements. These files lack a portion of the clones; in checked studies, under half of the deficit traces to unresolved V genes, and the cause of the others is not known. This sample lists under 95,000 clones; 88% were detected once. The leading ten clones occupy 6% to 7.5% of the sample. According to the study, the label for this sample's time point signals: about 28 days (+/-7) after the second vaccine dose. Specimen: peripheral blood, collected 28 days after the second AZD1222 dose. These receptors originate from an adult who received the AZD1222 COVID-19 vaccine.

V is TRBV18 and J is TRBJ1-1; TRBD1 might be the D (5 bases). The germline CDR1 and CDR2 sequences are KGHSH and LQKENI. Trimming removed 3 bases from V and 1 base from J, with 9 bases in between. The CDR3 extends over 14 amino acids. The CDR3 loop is CASSPLDRNTEAFF. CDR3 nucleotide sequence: TGTGCCAGCTCACCGCTCGACAGGAACACTGAAGCTTTCTTT.

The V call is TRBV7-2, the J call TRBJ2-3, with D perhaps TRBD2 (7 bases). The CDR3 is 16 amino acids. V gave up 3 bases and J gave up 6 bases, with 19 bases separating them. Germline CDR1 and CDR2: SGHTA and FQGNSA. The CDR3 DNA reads TGTGCCAGCAGCTTGGGGGGGCTAGTCGCCGGGGATACGCAGTATTTT. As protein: CASSLGGLVAGDTQYF.

The CDR3 reads CASSGRSRGGTEAFF. CDR3 DNA sequence: TGTGCCAGCAGCGGGCGGTCGAGGGGAGGGACTGAAGCTTTCTTT. The genes are TRBV7-9 and TRBJ1-1, with a possible D match to TRBD1 (5 bases). The ends were cut back, 5 bases at V and 5 bases at J, with 18 bases in the middle. The germline gives CDR1 SEHNR, CDR2 FQNEAQ (reference sequence). The CDR3 extends over 15 amino acids.

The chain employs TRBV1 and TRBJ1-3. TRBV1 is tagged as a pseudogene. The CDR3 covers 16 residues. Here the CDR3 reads CTSSQGGNYSGNTIYF. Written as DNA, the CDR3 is TGCACCAGCAGCCAAGGGGGAAACTACTCTGGAAACACCATATATTTT.

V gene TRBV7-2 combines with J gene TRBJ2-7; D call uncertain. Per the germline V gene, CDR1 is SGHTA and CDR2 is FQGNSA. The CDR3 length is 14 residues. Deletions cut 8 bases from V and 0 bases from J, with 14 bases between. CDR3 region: CASAPPGVSYEQYF. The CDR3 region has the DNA TGTGCCAGCGCCCCTCCGGGCGTCTCCTACGAGCAGTACTTC.

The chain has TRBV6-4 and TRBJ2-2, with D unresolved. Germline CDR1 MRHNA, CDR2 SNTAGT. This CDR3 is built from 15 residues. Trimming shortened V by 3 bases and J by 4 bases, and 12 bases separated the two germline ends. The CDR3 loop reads CASSESTTPTGELFF. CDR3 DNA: TGTGCCAGCAGTGAATCGACAACCCCCACCGGGGAGCTGTTTTTT.

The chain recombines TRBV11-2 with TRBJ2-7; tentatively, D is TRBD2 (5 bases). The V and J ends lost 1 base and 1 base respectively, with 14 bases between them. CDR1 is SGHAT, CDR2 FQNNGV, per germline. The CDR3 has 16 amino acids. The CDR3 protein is CASSLGTAVKSYEQYF. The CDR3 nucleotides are TGTGCCAGCAGCTTAGGGACTGCGGTAAAATCCTACGAGCAGTACTTC.

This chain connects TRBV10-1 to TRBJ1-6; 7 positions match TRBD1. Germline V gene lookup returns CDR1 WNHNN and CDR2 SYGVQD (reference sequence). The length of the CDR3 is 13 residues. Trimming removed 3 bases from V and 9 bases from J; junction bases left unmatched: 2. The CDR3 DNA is TGCGCCAGCAGTGAATACAGGGGTTCACCCCTCCACTTT. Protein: CASSEYRGSPLHF.

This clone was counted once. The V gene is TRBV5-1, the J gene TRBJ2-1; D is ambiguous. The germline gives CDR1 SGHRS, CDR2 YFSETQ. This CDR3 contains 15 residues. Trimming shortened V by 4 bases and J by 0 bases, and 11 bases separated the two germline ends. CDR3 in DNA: TGCGCCAGCAGCAAAAGCGAGAGCTCCTACAATGAGCAGTTCTTC. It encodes CASSKSESSYNEQFF.

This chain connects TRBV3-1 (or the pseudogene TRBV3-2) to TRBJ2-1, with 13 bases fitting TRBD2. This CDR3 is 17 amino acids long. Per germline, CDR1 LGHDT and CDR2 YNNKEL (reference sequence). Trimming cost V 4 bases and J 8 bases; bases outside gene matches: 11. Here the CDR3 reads CASSLPGLAGKGDEQFF. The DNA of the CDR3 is TGTGCCAGCAGCCTTCCGGGACTAGCGGGGAAGGGCGATGAGCAGTTCTTC.

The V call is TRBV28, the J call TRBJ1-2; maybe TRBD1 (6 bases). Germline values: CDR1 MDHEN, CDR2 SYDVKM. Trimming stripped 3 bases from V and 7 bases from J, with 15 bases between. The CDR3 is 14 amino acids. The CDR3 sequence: CASSFIGGSSGYTF. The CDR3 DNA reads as TGTGCCAGCAGTTTCATAGGGGGGAGCAGTGGCTACACCTTC.

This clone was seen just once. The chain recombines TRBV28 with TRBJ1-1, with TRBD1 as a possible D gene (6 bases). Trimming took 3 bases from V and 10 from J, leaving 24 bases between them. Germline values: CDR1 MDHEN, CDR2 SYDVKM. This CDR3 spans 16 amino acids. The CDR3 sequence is CASSLAFETGLEIAFF. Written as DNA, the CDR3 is TGTGCCAGCAGTTTGGCTTTCGAGACAGGCCTTGAAATAGCTTTCTTT.

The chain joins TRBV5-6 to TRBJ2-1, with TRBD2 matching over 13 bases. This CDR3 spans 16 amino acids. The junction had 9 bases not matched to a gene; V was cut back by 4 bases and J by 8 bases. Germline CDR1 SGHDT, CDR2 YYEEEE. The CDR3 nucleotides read TGTGCCAGCAGCGCCCGGACTAGCGGGAGAAGGGATGAGCAGTTCTTC. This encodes CASSARTSGRRDEQFF.

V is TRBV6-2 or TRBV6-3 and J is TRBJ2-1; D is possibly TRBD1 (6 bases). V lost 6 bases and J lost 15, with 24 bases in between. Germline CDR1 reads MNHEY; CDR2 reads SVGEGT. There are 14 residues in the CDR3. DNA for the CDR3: TGTGCCAGCAGCCCAGGGGCCTTTCTATTCGAGGGGTTCTTC. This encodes CASSPGAFLFEGFF.

The DNA of the CDR3 is TGTGCCAGCAACCCACGAAAGGCGTCCTATAATTCACCCCTCCACTTT. This sequence encodes CASNPRKASYNSPLHF. The chain recombines TRBV7-3 with TRBJ1-6; unclear D gene. The CDR3 loop spans 16 amino acids. Deletions cut 7 bases from V and 1 base from J, with 14 bases between. Germline values: CDR1 SGHTA, CDR2 FQGTGA.

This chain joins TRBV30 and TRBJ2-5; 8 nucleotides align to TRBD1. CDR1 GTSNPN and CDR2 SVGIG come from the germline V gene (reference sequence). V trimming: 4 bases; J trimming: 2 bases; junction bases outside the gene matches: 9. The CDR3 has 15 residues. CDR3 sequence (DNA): TGTGCCTGGAACCCGACAGGGGCTTATCAAGAGACCCAGTACTTC. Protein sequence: CAWNPTGAYQETQYF.

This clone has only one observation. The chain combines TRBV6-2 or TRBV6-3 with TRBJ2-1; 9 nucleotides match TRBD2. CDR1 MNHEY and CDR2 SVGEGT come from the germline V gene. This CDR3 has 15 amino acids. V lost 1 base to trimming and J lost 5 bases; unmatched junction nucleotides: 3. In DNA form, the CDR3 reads TGTGCCAGCAGTTACTGGACTAGCGTAAACAATGAGCAGTTCTTC. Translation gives CASSYWTSVNNEQFF.

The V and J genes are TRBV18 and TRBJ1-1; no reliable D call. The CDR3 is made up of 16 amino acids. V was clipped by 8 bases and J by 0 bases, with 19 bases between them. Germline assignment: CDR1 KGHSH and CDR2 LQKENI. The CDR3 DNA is TGTGCCAGCCGAATAGGGCAGGTCGATTTGAACACTGAAGCTTTCTTT. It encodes CASRIGQVDLNTEAFF.

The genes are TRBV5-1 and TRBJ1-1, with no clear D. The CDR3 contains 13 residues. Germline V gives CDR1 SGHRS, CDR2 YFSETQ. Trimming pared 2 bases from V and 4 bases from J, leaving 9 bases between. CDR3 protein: CASSLTPTTEAFF. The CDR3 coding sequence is TGCGCCAGCAGCTTAACTCCCACCACTGAAGCTTTCTTT.

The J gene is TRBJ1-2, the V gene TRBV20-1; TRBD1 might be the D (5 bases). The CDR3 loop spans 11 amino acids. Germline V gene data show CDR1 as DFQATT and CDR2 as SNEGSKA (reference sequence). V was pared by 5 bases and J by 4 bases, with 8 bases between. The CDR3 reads CSASTVYGYTF. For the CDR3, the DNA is TGCAGTGCTTCGACAGTCTATGGCTACACCTTC.

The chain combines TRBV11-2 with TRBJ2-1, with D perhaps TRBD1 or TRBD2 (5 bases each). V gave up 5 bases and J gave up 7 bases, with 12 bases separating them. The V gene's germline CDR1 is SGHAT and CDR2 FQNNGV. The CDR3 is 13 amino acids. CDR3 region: CASSVLWGNEQFF. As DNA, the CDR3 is TGTGCCAGCAGCGTCCTTTGGGGGAATGAGCAGTTCTTC.

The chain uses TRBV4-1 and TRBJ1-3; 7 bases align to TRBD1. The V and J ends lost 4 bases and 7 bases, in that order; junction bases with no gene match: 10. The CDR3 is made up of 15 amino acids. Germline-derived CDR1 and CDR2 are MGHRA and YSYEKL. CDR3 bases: TGCGCCAGCAGCCCCACAACAGGGGAATGGAACACCATATATTTT. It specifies CASSPTTGEWNTIYF.

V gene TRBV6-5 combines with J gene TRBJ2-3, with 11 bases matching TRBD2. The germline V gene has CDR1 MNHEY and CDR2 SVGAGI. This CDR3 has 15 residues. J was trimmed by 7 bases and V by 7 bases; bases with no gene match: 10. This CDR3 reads CASNPRVAGGHTQYF. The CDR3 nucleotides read TGTGCCAGCAACCCGCGGGTAGCGGGAGGGCATACGCAGTATTTT.

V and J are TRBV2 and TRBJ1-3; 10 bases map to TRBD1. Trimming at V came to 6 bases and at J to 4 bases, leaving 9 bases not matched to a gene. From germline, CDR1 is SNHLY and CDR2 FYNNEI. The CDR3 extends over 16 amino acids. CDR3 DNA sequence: TGTGCCAGCAGACAATCGGGACAGGGGAAGGGAAACACCATATATTTT. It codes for CASRQSGQGKGNTIYF.

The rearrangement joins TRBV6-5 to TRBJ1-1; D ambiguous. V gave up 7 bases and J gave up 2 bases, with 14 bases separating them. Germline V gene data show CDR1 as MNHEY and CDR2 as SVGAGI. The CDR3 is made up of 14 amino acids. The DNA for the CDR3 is TGTGCCAGCATACGTCGGCAAGCTAACACTGAAGCTTTCTTT. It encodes CASIRRQANTEAFF.

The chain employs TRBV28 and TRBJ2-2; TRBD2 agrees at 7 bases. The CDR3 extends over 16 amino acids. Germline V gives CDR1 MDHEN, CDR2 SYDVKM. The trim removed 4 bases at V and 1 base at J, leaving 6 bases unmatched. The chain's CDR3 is CASSSPGGRNTGELFF. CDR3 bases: TGTGCCAGCAGTTCCCCAGGCGGGAGGAACACCGGGGAGCTGTTTTTT.

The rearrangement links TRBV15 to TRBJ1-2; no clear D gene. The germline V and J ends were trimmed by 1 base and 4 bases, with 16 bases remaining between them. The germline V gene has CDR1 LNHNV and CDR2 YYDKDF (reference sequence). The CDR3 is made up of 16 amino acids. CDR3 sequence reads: CATSRGKGLTSYGYTF. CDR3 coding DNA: TGTGCCACCAGCAGAGGGAAAGGACTAACAAGCTATGGCTACACCTTC.